This T cell receptor beta chain was sequenced for a study of neurological immune-mediated disorders. This CDR3 is 14 amino acids long. V was pared by 1 base and J by 5 bases, with 3 bases of the junction left unmatched. Germline CDR1 reads WSHSY; CDR2 reads SAAADI. The table lists this clonotype with many counts. Preparation of the unsorted libraries drew on 2 million PBMCs stored at -80 C. TCRdb used MiXCR to reprocess the 5' RACE reads, holding one entry per CDR3 protein. Here the sample spans around 130,000 distinct CDR3 sequences, roughly 3.1% being singletons. The rearrangement links TRBV10-2 to TRBJ2-5; 8 nucleotides match TRBD2. This clonotype was sampled from a woman aged 25 to 39 with multiple sclerosis. Sequenced input: PBMCs. CDR3 sequence: CASSEWASGETQYF. The CDR3 DNA follows: TGCGCCAGCAGTGAGTGGGCTAGCGGGGAGACCCAGTACTTC.